Listed here are 23 T cell receptor beta chains from one sample, sequenced in a study of CD8+ T cells in alopecia areata (dated by TCRdb to the late 2010s). Preparation of the library involved the immunoSEQ multiplex PCR assay. RNA was extracted from all samples and reverse transcribed into cDNA, which served as template for TCR sequencing. The clones in this table, taken by TCRdb from immuneACCESS, are in-frame only. Not every clone is retained; where verified, under half of the shortfall comes from an unresolved V gene, and the cause of the rest is unknown. The sample data list about 130,000 clones, and about 57% of these were observed just once. Together, the top ten hold 4.5% to 5.5% of the sample. Per the publication, the time point label means: baseline before oral tofacitinib. The input for sequencing was CD4+ T cells sorted from blood, taken at week 0. All receptors come from a human donor with alopecia areata.

This rearrangement joins TRBV9 to TRBJ1-2; possible D gene TRBD1, 5 bases. The CDR3 contains 15 residues. Per germline, CDR1 SGDLS and CDR2 YYNGEE. V was cut by 0 bases and J by 12 bases, with 21 bases left in between. The CDR3: CASSVAVASGPNDTF. The CDR3 nucleotides read TGTGCCAGCAGCGTAGCTGTTGCGTCGGGGCCCAACGACACCTTC.

This chain joins TRBV28 and TRBJ1-2, with 10 bases matching TRBD1. The CDR3 is 16 amino acids. Germline V gene sequence: CDR1 MDHEN, CDR2 SYDVKM. J gave up 4 bases and V 2 bases, and 7 bases lay outside the gene matches. The CDR3 bases are TGTGCCAGCAGTTTACGAGGGACAGGGGCGGCCTATGGCTACACCTTC. Translating it yields CASSLRGTGAAYGYTF.

The chain combines TRBV30 with TRBJ2-1, with D perhaps being TRBD1 or TRBD2 (6 bases each). The V end was cut by 4 bases, the J end by 8 bases, with 9 bases between. The CDR3 extends over 11 amino acids. The germline V gene encodes CDR1 GTSNPN and CDR2 SVGIG (reference sequence). CDR3 sequence reads: CAWTGAHEQFF. The CDR3, as DNA: TGTGCCTGGACGGGGGCCCATGAGCAGTTCTTC.

This clone was counted a few times. This chain joins TRBV10-3 and TRBJ1-4, with D maybe TRBD1 (5 bases). The CDR3 is 16 residues long. V was trimmed by 0 bases and J by 0 bases, leaving 8 bases between them. From germline, CDR1 is ENHRY and CDR2 SYGVKD. The CDR3 DNA is TGTGCCATCAGTGAGTCATCGGGGGCAACTAATGAAAAACTGTTTTTT. This gives the protein CAISESSGATNEKLFF.

The V call is TRBV6-5, the J call TRBJ2-5, with 11 bases identical to TRBD1. The CDR3 runs to 16 residues. V dropped 4 bases and J dropped 4; count of bases not matched to a gene: 8. Per germline, CDR1 MNHEY and CDR2 SVGAGI. The CDR3: CASSFSDRGLGETQYF. The CDR3 DNA reads as TGTGCCAGCAGTTTTTCGGACAGGGGGCTAGGAGAGACCCAGTACTTC.

This rearrangement joins TRBV18 to TRBJ2-7; D perhaps matches TRBD2 (6 bases). There are 17 residues in the CDR3. V gave up 2 bases and J gave up 6 bases, with 23 bases separating them. Germline V gives CDR1 KGHSH, CDR2 LQKENI. CDR3: CASSPGGATGTGLEQYF. CDR3 coding DNA: TGTGCCAGCTCACCAGGCGGGGCTACCGGGACGGGCCTCGAGCAGTACTTC.

The chain joins TRBV18 to TRBJ2-7; D tentatively fits TRBD1 or TRBD2 (5 bases each). Trimming shortened V by 2 bases and J by 6 bases, and 8 bases separated the two germline ends. CDR3 size: 12 residues. Germline V gene lookup returns CDR1 KGHSH and CDR2 LQKENI. The CDR3 loop reads CASSPDGTEQYF. The CDR3 DNA is TGTGCCAGCTCACCAGATGGGACCGAGCAGTACTTC.

A single count supports this clone. At one boundary the junction diverges from the germline segment, which might be a read error. The chain carries TRBV7-2 and TRBJ1-1; D is unclear. The germline gives CDR1 SGHTA, CDR2 FQGNSA. The CDR3 is 13 residues long. The CDR3 DNA sequence: TGTGCCAGCGGCTTAGTTATAAACACTGAAGCTTTCTTT. Translation gives CASGLVINTEAFF.

In its sample, this clone was seen a few times. The J gene is TRBJ2-6, the V gene TRBV6-6, with D possibly TRBD1 on 6 matching bases. Trimming removed 2 bases at V and 1 base at J, with 9 bases between. The CDR3 length is 16 residues. The germline gives CDR1 MNHNY, CDR2 SVGAGI (reference sequence). CDR3 region: CASSYTTGSGANVLTF. In nucleotides, the CDR3 is TGTGCCAGCAGTTACACCACAGGGTCTGGGGCCAACGTCCTGACTTTC.

This clone was observed a few times. The V call is TRBV7-9, the J call TRBJ2-5, with a tentative D call TRBD1 (6 bases). This CDR3 is 13 amino acids long. V shed 5 bases and J shed 5 bases, with 12 bases lying between them. From germline, CDR1 is SEHNR and CDR2 FQNEAQ (reference sequence). CDR3 region: CASSEQGGETQYF. The CDR3 coding sequence is TGTGCCAGCAGCGAACAGGGTGGCGAGACCCAGTACTTC.

This sequence joins TRBV5-1 and TRBJ2-3; 7 bases fit TRBD2. The CDR3 runs to 14 residues. Germline CDR1 is SGHRS and CDR2 is YFSETQ. The ends lost 2 bases at V and 14 bases at J; junction bases unmatched: 14. The CDR3 sequence: CASSFRDYDSTRYF. The CDR3 region has the DNA TGCGCCAGCAGCTTCAGGGACTACGACTCCACCAGGTATTTT.

This clone was seen a few times. V is TRBV30 and J is TRBJ2-1; D tentatively fits TRBD1 or TRBD2 (5 bases each). Trimming shortened V by 3 bases and J by 7 bases, and 19 bases separated the two germline ends. The CDR3 covers 15 residues. Per the germline V gene, CDR1 is GTSNPN and CDR2 is SVGIG (reference sequence). CDR3 in amino acids: CAWSTLHLRENEQFF. In nucleotides, the CDR3 is TGTGCCTGGAGCACTCTACATCTCAGGGAGAATGAGCAGTTCTTC.

V usage is TRBV23-1 and J usage is TRBJ2-5; D may be TRBD1 or TRBD2 (5 bases each). TRBV23-1 is recorded as an ORF, its role being uncertain. Trimming took off 0 bases at V and 4 bases at J, with 12 bases between the two ends. The CDR3 consists of 15 residues. The DNA for the CDR3 is TGCGCCAGCAGTCAATCGGGACGTGCACGAGAGACCCAGTACTTC. This codes for CASSQSGRARETQYF.

The chain is built from TRBV5-1 and TRBJ2-7; D is possibly TRBD1 (6 bases). V lost 5 bases to trimming and J lost 6 bases, with 24 bases between them. The CDR3 has 16 amino acids. From germline, CDR1 is SGHRS and CDR2 YFSETQ. The CDR3 nucleotides are TGCGCCAGCAGGCCGGAGACAGGTCTCCTTATCCCCGAGCAGTACTTC. This codes for CASRPETGLLIPEQYF. Looking up the rest from reference TRBV5-1 and TRBJ2-7 gives the full variable domain: KAGVTQTPRYLIKTRGQQVTLSCSPISGHRSVSWYQQTPGQGLQFLFEYFSETQRNKGNFPGRFSGRQFSNSRSEMNVSTLELGDSALYLCASRPETGLLIPEQYFGPGTRLTVT.

The chain is built from TRBV27 and TRBJ2-1; 12 bases match TRBD2. V lost 6 bases to trimming and J lost 9 bases; unmatched junction nucleotides: 15. The CDR3 has 17 amino acids. Germline values: CDR1 MNHEY, CDR2 SMNVEV (reference sequence). CDR3 sequence reads: CASSPIGLAGIGAEQFF. CDR3 DNA sequence: TGTGCCAGCAGCCCCATCGGACTAGCGGGGATTGGGGCTGAGCAGTTCTTC.

The V gene is TRBV7-9, the J gene TRBJ2-7; 9 positions agree with TRBD2. The CDR3 totals 17 residues. Germline V gene lookup returns CDR1 SEHNR and CDR2 FQNEAQ (reference sequence). The V segment lost 6 bases and the J segment 1 base; nucleotides outside the gene matches: 13. For the CDR3, the DNA is TGTGCCAGCAGTTGGGTGGGTGGGACTAGCCTATCCTACGAGCAGTACTTC. Its protein is CASSWVGGTSLSYEQYF.

The gene calls are TRBV5-1 and TRBJ1-2; 10 bases are a match to TRBD1. Per germline, CDR1 SGHRS and CDR2 YFSETQ. The trim removed 4 bases at V and 7 bases at J, leaving 13 bases unmatched. The CDR3 runs 16 residues. The CDR3 here is CASSAGPGQGRSGYTF. In DNA form, the CDR3 reads TGCGCCAGCAGCGCTGGACCGGGACAGGGGAGGTCTGGCTACACCTTC.

This chain joins TRBV13 and TRBJ2-1; 8 nucleotides line up with TRBD1. The CDR3 sequence is 16 residues long. From germline, CDR1 is PRHDT and CDR2 FYEKMQ (reference sequence). V shed 1 base and J 4 bases; nucleotides not matched to a gene: 6. The CDR3, as DNA: TGTGCCAGCAGCTTAGTTCTCCGGACAGGGTACAATGAGCAGTTCTTC. It translates to CASSLVLRTGYNEQFF.

The gene calls are TRBV5-6 and TRBJ2-1; D call uncertain. The V end was cut by 0 bases, the J end by 0 bases, with 7 bases between. The CDR3 has 15 residues. Germline CDR1 is SGHDT and CDR2 is YYEEEE. The CDR3 region is CASSLAPRSYNEQFF. CDR3 sequence (DNA): TGTGCCAGCAGCTTGGCTCCCCGCTCCTACAATGAGCAGTTCTTC.

The count of this clone is one. The genes are TRBV4-1 and TRBJ2-1, with TRBD2 as a possible D gene (5 bases). Germline V CDR1 and CDR2: MGHRA, YSYEKL. Trimming took 4 bases from V and 0 from J, leaving 13 bases between them. This CDR3 contains 16 residues. The CDR3 DNA follows: TGCGCCAGCAGCCCTTACGGACTTGCCTCCTACAATGAGCAGTTCTTC. This translates into CASSPYGLASYNEQFF.

This chain connects TRBV11-1 to TRBJ2-2, with TRBD1 matching over 9 bases. CDR3 size: 15 residues. In germline, CDR1 is SGHAT, CDR2 FQDESV (reference sequence). After removal of 5 bases from V and 9 bases from J, the junction contained 10 bases not matched to a gene. CDR3 DNA: TGTGCCAGCAGCCTATCTACGGGACAGGGCCGGGAGCTGTTTTTT. Amino acid sequence: CASSLSTGQGRELFF.

This rearrangement joins TRBV27 to TRBJ2-5; D ambiguous. Looked up from germline, CDR1 is MNHEY and CDR2 is SMNVEV (reference sequence). V was pared by 5 bases and J by 4 bases, with 11 bases between. The CDR3 is 13 amino acids. CDR3: CASSIRKGETQYF. In DNA form, the CDR3 reads TGTGCCAGCAGTATCCGGAAGGGAGAGACCCAGTACTTC.

V is TRBV29-1 and J is TRBJ1-5; 8 nucleotides match TRBD1. The germline V gene encodes CDR1 SQVTM and CDR2 ANQGSEA. The CDR3 is 13 amino acids. Germline trimming cut 4 bases from V and 2 bases from J; bases unmatched to any gene: 1. The CDR3, as DNA: TGCAGCGTTGCGACAGGGGGCAATCAGCCCCAGCATTTT. Translated: CSVATGGNQPQHF.